These T cell receptor beta chains were read from a single sample in a study of T cells after yellow fever vaccination. One entry per CDR3 protein results from TCRdb running MiXCR on the 5' RACE reads. The table shows some 350,000 distinct CDR3 sequences, with approximately 4% occurring only once. The starting material was PBMCs, obtained 5 days after the yellow fever booster vaccination. Every receptor here comes from a man younger than 30 who received the YFV17D yellow fever vaccine. Each CDR3 is given with its conserved first and last residue. A D gene is named only where the DNA matches it firmly. Rows give clone size only sometimes, using once, few, many, or a class for an expanded clone.

v_call	j_call	clone_size	d_call	cdr3_aa	cdr3_nt
TRBV7-2	TRBJ1-2	few	TRBD1	CASSARTGRDGYTF	TGTGCCAGCAGCGCTCGGACAGGGAGGGATGGCTACACCTTC
TRBV5-1	TRBJ2-3	NA	NA	CASSSGSSVGGTDTQYF	TGCGCCAGCAGCTCGGGATCTAGCGTCGGAGGCACAGATACGCAGTATTTT
TRBV5-1	TRBJ1-1	many	NA	CASSFGGSSMNTEAFF	TGCGCCAGCAGCTTCGGGGGGTCGAGTATGAACACTGAAGCTTTCTTT
TRBV25-1	TRBJ2-1	NA	TRBD2	CASSDRGKASGPYNEQFF	TGTGCCAGCAGTGACCGGGGGAAGGCTAGCGGACCCTACAATGAGCAGTTCTTC
TRBV12-5	TRBJ2-5	few	TRBD1	CASGARTGIETQYF	TGTGCTAGTGGTGCCAGGACAGGAATAGAGACCCAGTACTTC
TRBV10-3	TRBJ1-1	NA	NA	CAIKEVPGTEAFF	TGTGCCATAAAAGAGGTCCCGGGCACTGAAGCTTTCTTT
TRBV29-1	TRBJ1-1	NA	NA	CSVGDGEAFF	TGCAGCGTTGGGGACGGCGAAGCTTTCTTT
TRBV20-1	TRBJ1-2	many	NA	CSAPDGRARTIYGYTF	TGCAGTGCTCCCGACGGGCGGGCCAGGACCATCTATGGCTACACCTTC
TRBV5-4	TRBJ2-1	few	NA	CASSQDSSSYNEQFF	TGTGCCAGCAGCCAGGACAGCAGCTCCTACAATGAGCAGTTCTTC
TRBV12-2	TRBJ2-5	NA	NA	CASRLEGQAKHF	TGTGCAAGTCGCTTGGAGGGACAGGCGAAGCACTTC
TRBV19	TRBJ1-2	few	NA	CASSRTEISSYTF	TGTGCCAGTAGCCGGACCGAGATTAGTAGCTACACCTTC
TRBV20-1	TRBJ1-2	NA	NA	CSARTSGGWNGYTF	TGCAGTGCTAGAACATCGGGGGGGTGGAATGGCTACACCTTC
TRBV4-1	TRBJ1-2	few	NA	CASSQAGSGYTF	TGCGCCAGCAGCCAGGCTGGTTCTGGCTACACCTTC
TRBV3-1	TRBJ2-7	NA	NA	CASSRSEDSYEQYF	TGTGCCAGCAGCCGCAGTGAGGACTCCTACGAGCAGTACTTC
TRBV20-1	TRBJ1-2	few	NA	CSAKSGTASYGYTF	TGCAGTGCTAAGTCCGGGACGGCCTCCTATGGCTACACCTTC
TRBV5-1	TRBJ2-7	few	NA	CASSLGDIPSSYEQYF	TGCGCCAGCAGCTTGGGGGACATACCGAGCTCCTACGAGCAGTACTTC
TRBV20-1	TRBJ1-2	few	TRBD1	CSAAGTANYGYTF	TGCAGTGCAGCCGGGACAGCTAACTATGGCTACACCTTC
TRBV27	TRBJ2-7	NA	TRBD1	CASGMTGNLEQYF	TGTGCCAGCGGGATGACAGGGAATCTCGAGCAGTACTTC
TRBV3-1	TRBJ2-3	few	NA	CASSQTGPDTQYF	TGTGCCAGCAGCCAGACAGGACCAGATACGCAGTATTTT
TRBV7-2	TRBJ2-7	many	NA	CASSLWGREQYF	TGTGCCAGCAGCTTATGGGGGCGCGAGCAGTACTTC
TRBV19	TRBJ2-1	many	NA	CASSIADPSSYNEQFF	TGTGCCAGTAGTATAGCGGATCCAAGCTCCTACAATGAGCAGTTCTTC
TRBV7-9	TRBJ1-2	many	NA	CASSLRAMNYGYTF	TGTGCCAGCAGCTTAAGGGCAATGAACTATGGCTACACCTTC
TRBV12-3/TRBV12-4	TRBJ2-7	NA	NA	CASTLLGHEQYF	TGTGCCAGCACCCTCCTTGGGCACGAGCAGTACTTC
TRBV18	TRBJ1-4	NA	NA	CASSPRTGTLGEKLFF	TGTGCCAGCTCACCTCGTACAGGGACCCTTGGGGAAAAACTGTTTTTT
TRBV11-2	TRBJ1-4	NA	NA	CASSSATRRLFF	TGTGCCAGCAGCTCGGCGACCAGGCGACTGTTTTTT
TRBV6-5	TRBJ1-6	few	NA	CASSLRDDPLNSPLHF	TGTGCCAGCAGTCTGCGCGATGACCCCCTTAATTCACCCCTCCACTTT
TRBV5-1	TRBJ2-1	NA	NA	CASSLVHRVESEQFF	TGCGCCAGCAGCTTGGTACACAGGGTTGAGAGTGAGCAGTTCTTC
TRBV10-2	TRBJ2-7	few	TRBD2	CASGTSAYEQYF	TGCGCCAGCGGGACTAGCGCCTACGAGCAGTACTTC
TRBV9	TRBJ2-3	NA	TRBD2	CASSVSGGEDTQYF	TGTGCCAGCAGCGTTAGCGGGGGTGAAGATACGCAGTATTTT
TRBV3-1	TRBJ1-4	NA	NA	CASSRRTGIPENEKLFF	TGTGCCAGCAGCCGCCGGACGGGCATCCCGGAAAATGAAAAACTGTTTTTT
TRBV7-2	TRBJ2-3	few	NA	CASSLYHSLTDTQYF	TGTGCCAGCAGCTTATATCACAGCCTCACAGATACGCAGTATTTT
TRBV6-2/TRBV6-3	TRBJ2-1	many	TRBD2	CASSYSPTSGVDDEQFF	TGTGCCAGCAGTTACTCTCCGACTAGCGGGGTAGACGATGAGCAGTTCTTC
TRBV19	TRBJ1-2	few	TRBD1	CASSISSSGGGNGYTF	TGTGCCAGTAGTATTTCATCGTCAGGGGGCGGGAATGGCTACACCTTC
TRBV7-2	TRBJ2-5	many	NA	CASSFRRSHGETQYF	TGTGCCAGCAGCTTCCGACGGTCCCACGGGGAGACCCAGTACTTC
TRBV27	TRBJ2-4	NA	NA	CASSPLGDLPENIQYF	TGTGCCAGCAGTCCCCTTGGTGATTTACCAGAAAACATTCAGTACTTC
TRBV5-1	TRBJ1-5	NA	NA	CASSLRGGSNQPQHF	TGCGCCAGCAGCTTAAGGGGTGGGAGCAATCAGCCCCAGCATTTT
TRBV18	TRBJ1-4	many	TRBD1	CASSPRTGEATNEKLFF	TGTGCCAGCTCACCGAGGACAGGGGAAGCAACTAATGAAAAACTGTTTTTT
TRBV5-1	TRBJ2-3	many	NA	CASSFWVTDTQYF	TGCGCCAGCAGCTTTTGGGTTACAGATACGCAGTATTTT
TRBV11-2	TRBJ2-1	NA	NA	CASAGREGWNEQFF	TGTGCCAGCGCCGGCAGGGAAGGGTGGAATGAGCAGTTCTTC
TRBV18	TRBJ1-1	NA	NA	CASSPPSNPYAARLSAFF	TGTGCCAGCTCACCACCGAGTAATCCCTATGCCGCCCGCCTGAGCGCTTTCTTT
TRBV9	TRBJ2-1	few	NA	CASSVVGSDSYNEQFF	TGTGCCAGCAGCGTAGTAGGTTCCGACTCCTACAATGAGCAGTTCTTC
TRBV4-3	TRBJ2-3	few	TRBD1	CASSADRVAQDTQYF	TGCGCCAGCAGCGCAGACAGGGTCGCTCAGGATACGCAGTATTTT
TRBV7-9	TRBJ2-1	NA	TRBD1	CASSMTWDRGPRVF	TGTGCCAGCTCGATGACCTGGGACAGGGGGCCTCGGGTCTTC
TRBV4-1	TRBJ1-2	many	NA	CASSQVIRTEANYGYTF	TGCGCCAGCAGCCAAGTTATCAGGACGGAAGCTAACTATGGCTACACCTTC
TRBV3-1	TRBJ1-2	few	TRBD1	CASSPGTGERGYTF	TGTGCCAGCAGCCCTGGGACAGGGGAAAGGGGCTACACCTTC
TRBV5-1	TRBJ1-6	few	NA	CASSLEGRGSPLHF	TGCGCCAGCAGCTTGGAGGGAAGGGGTTCACCCCTCCACTTT
TRBV7-2	TRBJ1-2	few	NA	CASSLLHRAIGYTF	TGTGCCAGCAGCTTACTTCATCGGGCAATTGGCTACACCTTC
TRBV12-3/TRBV12-4	TRBJ1-6	NA	NA	CASSFGRRKADSPLHF	TGTGCCAGCAGTTTTGGGCGGCGAAAAGCAGATTCACCCCTCCACTTT
TRBV7-2	TRBJ2-1	NA	NA	CASSFLGGPADSSRFF	TGTGCCAGCAGCTTCCTCGGGGGGCCAGCAGACTCGTCTCGGTTCTTC
TRBV4-3	TRBJ2-7	few	TRBD1	CASSQDAVTGIAYEQYF	TGCGCCAGCAGCCAAGATGCCGTGACAGGGATCGCCTACGAGCAGTACTTC
TRBV7-7	TRBJ2-2	NA	NA	CASSWDFAGELFF	TGTGCTAGCAGTTGGGACTTCGCCGGGGAGCTGTTTTTT
TRBV5-6	TRBJ2-3	few	NA	CASSSVPGLGDTQYF	TGTGCCAGCAGCTCCGTTCCGGGACTTGGTGATACGCAGTATTTT
TRBV12-3/TRBV12-4	TRBJ1-2	few	NA	CASSFRERGYTF	TGTGCCAGCAGTTTCCGGGAGAGGGGCTACACCTTC
TRBV6-5	TRBJ2-3	NA	NA	CASSYPGGKTQYF	TGTGCCAGCAGTTACCCGGGTGGGAAGACGCAGTATTTT
TRBV7-6	TRBJ1-3	NA	NA	CASSLFGDSGNTIYF	TGTGCCAGCAGCTTATTCGGGGACTCTGGAAACACCATATATTTT